This T cell receptor beta chain derives from a study of tumor and adjacent non-tumor tissue in lung cancer. RNA was extracted from bulk tissue without any cell sorting. Newly diagnosed lung cancer patients had thoracic surgery in China, August–November 2014, without prior chemotherapy. This CDR3 has 12 residues. Germline V gene data show CDR1 as SGHVS and CDR2 as FQNEAQ. V was clipped by 7 bases and J by 6 bases; unmatched bases: 4. TCRbeta libraries were built with three rounds of nested PCR, modified from ARM-PCR. TCRdb redid the calling of the multiplex PCR reads with MiXCR, one entry per CDR3 protein. This table has 70,000 to 80,000 distinct CDR3 sequences, 55% to 80% appearing once.

Sequencing input: lung tumor tissue. The origin of this receptor is a woman aged 40-49 years with non-small cell lung cancer. V usage is TRBV7-8 and J usage is TRBJ1-2; 8 bases match TRBD1. The CDR3 DNA follows: TGTGCCAGCATCTCGGACAGGGATGGCTACACCTTC. The encoded protein is CASISDRDGYTF.